The next 5 T cell receptor beta chains were all read from a single sample in a study of cytomegalovirus exposure and HLA in healthy donors (dated 2017 in TCRdb). Library prep was done by the immunoSEQ multiplex PCR assay. A mixture of 60 forward primers for TCR Vbeta segments and 13 reverse primers for TCR Jbeta segments was used in the multiplex PCR. TCRdb holds this immuneACCESS table with in-frame rearrangements only. Some clones are missing; in checked studies, unresolved V genes explain under half, and the rest has no known cause. The sample data list 140,000 to 150,000 clones, and around 78% of these were observed just once. The ten top clones hold approximately 1.6% of the sample. The material sequenced was PBMCs. The receptors here all came from a woman younger than 35 in good health and CMV-seronegative.

Here the CDR3 DNA reads TGCGCCAGCAGCTTGGGACCAGGCTACAATCAGCCCCAGCATTTT. Translating it yields CASSLGPGYNQPQHF. The rearrangement joins TRBV5-1 to TRBJ1-5; D is unresolved. The germline V gene encodes CDR1 SGHRS and CDR2 YFSETQ. The CDR3 has 15 residues. V was clipped by 0 bases and J by 3 bases, with 10 bases between them.

The sample holds one count of this clone. The chain carries TRBV5-4 and TRBJ1-2; TRBD1 is a possible D gene (6 bases). The germline V gene has CDR1 SGHNT and CDR2 YYREEE (reference sequence). The V and J ends lost 0 bases and 4 bases respectively, with 13 bases between them. The CDR3 extends over 15 amino acids. The CDR3 is CASSLGGTRIYGYTF. CDR3 in DNA: TGTGCCAGCAGCTTGGGGGGGACAAGAATCTATGGCTACACCTTC.

The genes are TRBV2 and TRBJ2-1, with 8 bases lining up with TRBD2. The CDR3 contains 14 residues. Trimming took 0 bases from V and 8 from J; bases not matched to a gene: 3. Germline CDR1 SNHLY, CDR2 FYNNEI. The CDR3: CASSEAGGAHEQFF. The CDR3, as DNA: TGTGCCAGCAGTGAAGCCGGGGGGGCCCATGAGCAGTTCTTC. Full variable domain (outside the CDR3, taken from reference TRBV2 and TRBJ2-1): EPEVTQTPSHQVTQMGQEVILRCVPISNHLYFYWYRQILGQKVEFLVSFYNNEISEKSEIFDDQFSVERPDGSNFTLKIRSTKLEDSAMYFCASSEAGGAHEQFFGPGTRLTVL.

J is TRBJ1-3 and V is TRBV11-3; a weak D match, TRBD1 (6 bases). The CDR3 is made up of 16 amino acids. CDR1 and CDR2 (germline): SGHNT, YENEEA. V dropped 5 bases and J dropped 1 base, with 15 bases sitting between them. Here the CDR3 reads CASSHGGRGSGNTIYF. The DNA for the CDR3 is TGTGCCAGCAGCCACGGAGGTAGGGGGTCTGGAAACACCATATATTTT.

This chain joins TRBV6-5 and TRBJ2-5; 12 bases are a match to TRBD2. Germline-derived CDR1 and CDR2 are MNHEY and SVGAGI. The CDR3 contains 15 residues. Losses at the gene ends were 5 bases for V and 3 bases for J; bases not matched to a gene: 4. The CDR3: CASSIWTSGKETQYF. The CDR3 DNA reads TGTGCCAGCAGTATATGGACTAGCGGGAAAGAGACCCAGTACTTC.